The rows below give T cell receptor beta chains drawn from one sample of a study of CD8+ T cells in alopecia areata. The repertoire was sequenced with immunoSEQ multiplex PCR; TCRdb's copy has only in-frame clones and lacks some. There are approximately 100,000 clones in the sample; 55% to 75% occur only once, and less than 20% lies in the top ten. The sample in question was CD8+ T cells sorted from blood, obtained around week 55, from a patient treated with tofacitinib. These receptors originate from a human donor with alopecia areata. The CDR3 runs from the conserved cysteine through the conserved F or W. Fields, in order: V gene, clone size, J gene, D gene, CDR3 protein, CDR3 DNA. The D gene is left open where the match is weak. Clone size is shown for a subset of rows, as once, few, many or a class of expanded clone.

TRBV29-1,few,TRBJ1-5,.,CSVEAGSNQPQHF,TGCAGCGTTGAAGCAGGGAGCAATCAGCCCCAGCATTTT
TRBV6-5,.,TRBJ1-1,.,CASSYSGSGANTEAFF,TGTGCCAGCAGTTACTCGGGTTCGGGGGCGAACACTGAAGCTTTCTTT
TRBV7-3,few,TRBJ1-2,TRBD1,CASRRTGGAYGYTF,TGTGCCAGCAGACGGACAGGGGGCGCGTATGGCTACACCTTC
TRBV15,.,TRBJ1-2,TRBD1,CATSGGQAYGYTF,TGTGCCACCAGCGGGGGACAGGCCTATGGCTACACCTTC
TRBV29-1,.,TRBJ2-1,TRBD1,CSATTGVNEQFF,TGCAGCGCGACGACAGGGGTCAATGAGCAGTTCTTC
TRBV5-6,.,TRBJ1-6,.,CASSLDYTGFAKSPLHF,TGTGCCAGCAGCTTGGACTATACGGGATTTGCCAAGTCACCCCTCCACTTT
TRBV6-5,once,TRBJ2-3,.,CASTPGPTDTQYF,TGTGCCAGCACCCCAGGGCCCACAGATACGCAGTATTTT
TRBV7-2,.,TRBJ2-3,.,CASSPSVGGAADTQYF,TGTGCCAGCAGTCCCTCCGTGGGGGGGGCCGCAGATACGCAGTATTTT
TRBV7-9,.,TRBJ2-7,.,CASRQRLDEQYF,TGTGCCAGCAGACAGAGGCTGGACGAGCAGTACTTC
TRBV19,.,TRBJ2-7,.,CASSMTRTYPYEQYF,TGTGCCAGTAGTATGACGCGAACTTACCCCTACGAGCAGTACTTC
TRBV27,.,TRBJ1-2,TRBD1,CASSLQGASGYTF,TGTGCCAGCAGCCTACAGGGGGCGAGTGGCTACACCTTC
TRBV21-1,.,TRBJ2-7,.,CASSKVGGGYEQYF,TGTGCCAGCAGCAAAGTAGGCGGGGGTTACGAGCAGTACTTC
TRBV30,few,TRBJ1-6,.,CAWTDRDHSPLHF,TGTGCCTGGACGGACCGGGACCATTCACCCCTCCACTTT
TRBV19,.,TRBJ1-2,.,CASCWEEDYGYTF,TGTGCCAGTTGTTGGGAGGAGGACTATGGCTACACCTTC
TRBV2,few,TRBJ1-2,TRBD1,CASRGGQGEVYGYTF,TGTGCCAGCAGGGGGGGACAGGGGGAAGTATATGGCTACACCTTC
TRBV4-2,.,TRBJ2-1,TRBD2,CASSQPLAGGYNEQFF,TGTGCCAGCAGCCAACCCCTAGCGGGGGGGTACAATGAGCAGTTCTTC
TRBV10-3,.,TRBJ1-2,.,CAISESKQDYGYTF,TGTGCCATCAGTGAATCAAAGCAGGACTATGGCTACACCTTC
TRBV7-9,.,TRBJ2-7,TRBD1,CASSFNPQGAPYEQYF,TGTGCCAGCAGCTTTAATCCCCAGGGGGCCCCCTACGAGCAGTACTTC
TRBV25-1,.,TRBJ2-3,TRBD2,CASSGYPRLAGETDTQYF,TGTGCCAGCAGTGGATACCCAAGACTAGCGGGGGAGACAGATACGCAGTATTTT
TRBV7-9,.,TRBJ1-4,TRBD1,CASSLSRTGPGEKLFF,TGTGCCAGCAGCTTATCTAGGACAGGGCCTGGTGAAAAACTGTTTTTT
TRBV28,.,TRBJ2-3,.,CASSQRPTGPGTDTQYF,TGTGCCAGCAGCCAAAGACCGACAGGTCCCGGCACAGATACGCAGTATTTT
TRBV9,few,TRBJ2-7,.,CASSPESYEQYF,TGTGCCAGCAGCCCCGAGTCCTACGAGCAGTACTTC
TRBV15,.,TRBJ2-1,TRBD2,CATSRGTSGGSGDEQFF,TGTGCCACCAGCAGAGGGACTAGCGGGGGGAGCGGCGATGAGCAGTTCTTC
TRBV30,.,TRBJ1-2,.,CAWSVIPGEAYGYTF,TGTGCCTGGAGTGTAATTCCAGGGGAAGCCTATGGCTACACCTTC
TRBV5-1,.,TRBJ2-3,TRBD1,CASSFRWDSSTDTQYF,TGCGCCAGCAGCTTCCGTTGGGACAGCTCCACAGATACGCAGTATTTT
TRBV20-1,.,TRBJ1-2,.,CSATDAGYTF,TGCAGTGCTACAGATGCCGGCTACACCTTC
TRBV13,once,TRBJ2-7,.,CASSFFGTPSREQYF,TGTGCCAGCAGCTTTTTTGGGACCCCCTCTCGCGAGCAGTACTTC
TRBV5-4,.,TRBJ2-7,.,CASSLDVSSYEQYF,TGTGCCAGCAGCTTGGACGTTAGCTCCTACGAGCAGTACTTC
TRBV30,.,TRBJ2-5,.,CAWSVGTRETQYF,TGTGCCTGGAGTGTAGGCACTCGGGAGACCCAGTACTTC
TRBV6-5,few,TRBJ2-1,TRBD1,CASSTGGFNEQFF,TGTGCCAGCAGCACAGGGGGTTTCAATGAGCAGTTCTTC